Presented here are 25 T cell receptor beta chains from one specimen sequenced in a study of cytomegalovirus exposure and HLA in healthy donors. Measured with immunoSEQ multiplex PCR; TCRdb has only the in-frame clones, and not every one. The sample lists 90,000 to 150,000 clones, about 91% occurring once. Sequenced: PBMCs. These receptors came from a man aged 18 to 29 in good health and CMV-seronegative.

The V gene is TRBV19, the J gene TRBJ2-1; the match to TRBD2 covers 9 bases. The germline gives CDR1 LNHDA, CDR2 SQIVND (reference sequence). The CDR3 is 15 amino acids. Losses at the gene ends were 10 bases for V and 3 bases for J; bases not matched to a gene: 10. DNA for the CDR3: TGTGCCACCAACACTCTAGCGGGGATCTACAATGAGCAGTTCTTC. Translated: CATNTLAGIYNEQFF.

V is TRBV7-2 and J is TRBJ1-4; TRBD1 aligns across 8 bases. The trim removed 5 bases at V and 5 bases at J, leaving 4 bases unmatched. The CDR3 totals 14 residues. Germline CDR1 is SGHTA and CDR2 is FQGNSA. The CDR3 region is CASSPGTGNEKLFF. The CDR3 coding sequence is TGTGCCAGCAGCCCAGGGACAGGAAATGAAAAACTGTTTTTT.

This chain links TRBV19 with TRBJ2-5; 9 nucleotides line up with TRBD2. The CDR3 totals 14 residues. The junction had 3 bases not matched to a gene; V was cut back by 3 bases and J by 4 bases. From germline, CDR1 is LNHDA and CDR2 SQIVND (reference sequence). CDR3 in amino acids: CASSMLAGRETQYF. The CDR3 nucleotides read TGTGCCAGTAGTATGCTAGCGGGACGAGAGACCCAGTACTTC.

The J gene is TRBJ1-1, the V gene TRBV7-8; 8 nucleotides agree with TRBD1. This CDR3 has 16 amino acids. Germline values: CDR1 SGHVS, CDR2 FQNEAQ. Losses at the gene ends were 3 bases for V and 4 bases for J; bases not matched to a gene: 10. CDR3 sequence reads: CASSFDRDRSATEAFF. In DNA, the CDR3 is TGTGCCAGCAGCTTTGACAGGGACAGGTCTGCCACTGAAGCTTTCTTT.

The V and J genes are TRBV25-1 and TRBJ2-3, with D maybe TRBD2 (6 bases). V was clipped by 5 bases and J by 0 bases, with 9 bases between them. The CDR3 is 14 residues long. Germline CDR1 is MGHDK and CDR2 is SYGVNS. This chain's CDR3 is CASSLAASTDTQYF. Here the CDR3 DNA reads TGTGCCAGCAGTTTAGCGGCTAGCACAGATACGCAGTATTTT.

This rearrangement joins TRBV7-9 to TRBJ2-7, with 10 bases matching TRBD2. CDR1 and CDR2 (germline): SEHNR, FQNEAQ (reference sequence). This CDR3 is built from 13 residues. Unmatched junction bases numbered 9, after V lost 10 bases and J lost 6 bases. The CDR3 reads CATTLAGAVEQYF. The CDR3 DNA reads as TGTGCCACGACGCTAGCGGGAGCAGTCGAGCAGTACTTC.

The CDR3 sequence is CASSQDKGTGAKKLFF. CDR3 DNA: TGCGCCAGCAGCCAAGATAAGGGGACAGGGGCGAAAAAACTGTTTTTT. This chain connects TRBV4-3 to TRBJ1-4; 10 bases agree with TRBD1. Per germline, CDR1 LGHNA and CDR2 YSLEER. The length of the CDR3 is 16 residues. After removal of 0 bases from V and 9 bases from J, the junction contained 7 bases not matched to a gene.

The V gene is TRBV18, the J gene TRBJ2-6, with 9 bases that match TRBD2. The ends lost 6 bases at V and 2 bases at J; junction bases unmatched: 8. The CDR3 runs to 17 residues. CDR1 and CDR2 from the germline V gene are KGHSH and LQKENI. CDR3: CASSGLAGEAGANVLTF. The CDR3 coding sequence is TGTGCCAGCTCGGGTTTAGCGGGAGAGGCTGGGGCCAACGTCCTGACTTTC. Using reference TRBV18 and TRBJ2-6 for the parts outside the CDR3, the full variable domain is NAGVMQNPRHLVRRRGQEARLRCSPMKGHSHVYWYRQLPEEGLKFMVYLQKENIIDESGMPKERFSAEFPKEGPSILRIQQVVRGDSAAYFCASSGLAGEAGANVLTFGAGSRLTVL.

This clone was recorded only once. The chain uses TRBV5-1 and TRBJ2-7; 7 bases map to TRBD2. The length of the CDR3 is 15 residues. Germline CDR1 SGHRS, CDR2 YFSETQ. J lost 2 bases, V lost 0 bases, and 5 bases had no gene match. The CDR3 sequence: CASSLGGRGTYEQYF. CDR3 DNA: TGCGCCAGCAGCTTGGGTGGGAGGGGTACCTACGAGCAGTACTTC.

J is TRBJ2-1 and V is TRBV5-1; 9 bases line up with TRBD1. Germline values: CDR1 SGHRS, CDR2 YFSETQ. The CDR3 length is 15 residues. Trimming cost V 0 bases and J 10 bases; bases outside gene matches: 8. DNA for the CDR3: TGCGCCAGCAGCTTGGTTGTGGGACAGGGAAGAGAGCAGTTCTTC. This translates into CASSLVVGQGREQFF. The full variable domain, in which reference TRBV5-1 and TRBJ2-1 provide the parts outside the CDR3, is KAGVTQTPRYLIKTRGQQVTLSCSPISGHRSVSWYQQTPGQGLQFLFEYFSETQRNKGNFPGRFSGRQFSNSRSEMNVSTLELGDSALYLCASSLVVGQGREQFFGPGTRLTVL.

The count of this clone is one. V and J are TRBV5-6 and TRBJ1-5, with a weak D call TRBD1 (5 bases). The V end lost 3 bases, the J end lost 0 bases, and 16 bases lay between the germline ends. The CDR3 has 17 residues. Germline V gives CDR1 SGHDT, CDR2 YYEEEE. CDR3 sequence reads: CASSSFRQGNSNQPQHF. The CDR3 DNA reads as TGTGCCAGCAGCTCATTTCGCCAGGGAAATAGCAATCAGCCCCAGCATTTT.

V and J are TRBV4-2 and TRBJ1-1; D is ambiguous. The length of the CDR3 is 14 residues. V lost 5 bases, J lost 0 bases, and 10 bases lay in between. Germline CDR1 LGHNA, CDR2 YNFKEQ. As DNA, the CDR3 is TGTGCCAGCAGCTCCGGGAGGGTGAACACTGAAGCTTTCTTT. Translation: CASSSGRVNTEAFF.

The rearrangement links TRBV13 to TRBJ1-2; 8 nucleotides agree with TRBD1. The CDR3 runs 16 residues. The germline gives CDR1 PRHDT, CDR2 FYEKMQ (reference sequence). V was pared by 3 bases and J by 8 bases, with 14 bases of the junction left unmatched. The CDR3 DNA reads TGTGCCAGCAGCTTTAGTGGGACAGGCTACCAATACGGCTACACCTTC. This codes for CASSFSGTGYQYGYTF.

V is TRBV20-1 and J is TRBJ1-1; unclear D gene. CDR1 DFQATT and CDR2 SNEGSKA come from the germline V gene (reference sequence). The CDR3 sequence is 11 residues long. V gave up 3 bases and J gave up 5 bases, with 7 bases separating them. Written as DNA, the CDR3 is TGCAGTGCTAGTACGGAGACTGAAGCTTTCTTT. It is translated as CSASTETEAFF.

V and J are TRBV27 and TRBJ1-5; possibly TRBD1 for D (6 bases). The CDR3 has 14 amino acids. Trimming cost V 7 bases and J 0 bases, with 10 bases left between them. Germline-derived CDR1 and CDR2 are MNHEY and SMNVEV (reference sequence). In DNA, the CDR3 is TGTGCCAGCAAGGACAGAGATAGCAATCAGCCCCAGCATTTT. This translates into CASKDRDSNQPQHF.

The genes are TRBV5-1 and TRBJ2-2; 7 bases match TRBD1. V gave up 0 bases and J gave up 3 bases; unmatched junction bases: 5. Germline V gene sequence: CDR1 SGHRS, CDR2 YFSETQ. The CDR3 is made up of 16 amino acids. The CDR3 DNA is TGCGCCAGCAGCTTGGAGAGGGGGCTGGACACCGGGGAGCTGTTTTTT. Its protein product is CASSLERGLDTGELFF. Full variable domain (outside the CDR3, taken from reference TRBV5-1 and TRBJ2-2): KAGVTQTPRYLIKTRGQQVTLSCSPISGHRSVSWYQQTPGQGLQFLFEYFSETQRNKGNFPGRFSGRQFSNSRSEMNVSTLELGDSALYLCASSLERGLDTGELFFGEGSRLTVL.

The chain combines TRBV27 with TRBJ2-3; 9 nucleotides line up with TRBD2. Trimming cost V 5 bases and J 2 bases; bases outside gene matches: 5. CDR3 size: 15 residues. CDR1 MNHEY and CDR2 SMNVEV come from the germline V gene (reference sequence). The CDR3 region has the DNA TGTGCCAGCAGTACCATAGCGGGAGACACAGATACGCAGTATTTT. It is translated as CASSTIAGDTDTQYF.

The chain combines TRBV5-4 with TRBJ2-7; D call uncertain. The CDR3 length is 14 residues. From germline, CDR1 is SGHNT and CDR2 YYREEE (reference sequence). V lost 0 bases to trimming and J lost 4 bases, with 11 bases between them. CDR3 sequence reads: CASSLGPTSYEQYF. The DNA of the CDR3 is TGTGCCAGCAGCTTGGGTCCTACTTCGTACGAGCAGTACTTC.

This sequence joins TRBV29-1 and TRBJ1-1; tentative D call: TRBD1 (6 bases). Germline CDR1 SQVTM, CDR2 ANQGSEA. V was shortened by 3 bases and J by 11 bases, with 13 bases between the two germline ends. The CDR3 runs to 11 residues. In DNA form, the CDR3 reads TGCAGCGTTGACAGGGGAGTCTTTGCTTTCTTT. Protein product: CSVDRGVFAFF. Based on the CDR3 plus reference TRBV29-1 and TRBJ1-1, the full variable domain is SAVISQKPSRDICQRGTSLTIQCQVDSQVTMMFWYRQQPGQSLTLIATANQGSEATYESGFVIDKFPISRPNLTFSTLTVSNMSPEDSSIYLCSVDRGVFAFFGQGTRLTVV.

This clone was seen once. The rearrangement joins TRBV27 to TRBJ1-5; 9 bases agree with TRBD1. The germline CDR1 and CDR2 sequences are MNHEY and SMNVEV (reference sequence). The CDR3 is 16 residues long. The V gene end was trimmed by 8 bases and the J gene end by 6 bases; junction bases not matched to a gene: 14. CDR3 nucleotide sequence: TGTGCCAGCGACCCAAGGTCGGGACAGGGCTTTCAGCCCCAGCATTTT. Its protein is CASDPRSGQGFQPQHF.

The chain links TRBV6-1 to TRBJ2-3; 11 bases match TRBD2. The CDR3 sequence is 17 residues long. Losses at the gene ends were 2 bases for V and 2 bases for J; bases not matched to a gene: 6. CDR1 MNHNS and CDR2 SASEGT come from the germline V gene. Written as DNA, the CDR3 is TGTGCCAGCAGTGAATTAGGGACTAGCGGTATCACAGATACGCAGTATTTT. Translated: CASSELGTSGITDTQYF.

The chain carries TRBV7-9 and TRBJ2-5, with 9 nucleotides matching TRBD1. This CDR3 contains 15 residues. Per the germline V gene, CDR1 is SEHNR and CDR2 is FQNEAQ (reference sequence). After removal of 3 bases from V and 1 base from J, the junction contained 3 bases not matched to a gene. The CDR3 sequence: CASSFPGQGQETQYF. Here the CDR3 DNA reads TGTGCCAGCAGCTTCCCGGGACAGGGCCAAGAGACCCAGTACTTC.

The rearrangement uses TRBV7-2 and TRBJ2-1, with TRBD1 matching over 8 bases. The CDR3 runs 14 residues. V lost 4 bases to trimming and J lost 4 bases; unmatched junction nucleotides: 3. Germline CDR1 SGHTA, CDR2 FQGNSA. The CDR3 DNA reads as TGTGCCAGCAGCTATGACAGGGGTTACAATGAGCAGTTCTTC. This encodes CASSYDRGYNEQFF.

This chain uses TRBV28 with TRBJ1-2, with 8 bases lining up with TRBD1. The CDR3 runs to 17 residues. Germline loops: CDR1 MDHEN, CDR2 SYDVKM. Germline trimming cut 3 bases from V and 8 bases from J; bases unmatched to any gene: 17. The CDR3 is CASSFSGTGLTARGYTF. Here the CDR3 DNA reads TGTGCCAGCAGTTTTTCCGGGACAGGACTTACGGCGCGAGGCTACACCTTC.

This clone showed up just once. The chain joins TRBV5-1 to TRBJ2-2; the D gene is possibly TRBD1 (5 bases). V was clipped by 1 base and J by 3 bases, with 13 bases between them. The CDR3 extends over 16 amino acids. CDR1 and CDR2 (germline): SGHRS, YFSETQ. CDR3 region: CASSLSWGRDTGELFF. CDR3 DNA sequence: TGCGCCAGCAGCTTGAGTTGGGGCAGAGACACCGGGGAGCTGTTTTTT.